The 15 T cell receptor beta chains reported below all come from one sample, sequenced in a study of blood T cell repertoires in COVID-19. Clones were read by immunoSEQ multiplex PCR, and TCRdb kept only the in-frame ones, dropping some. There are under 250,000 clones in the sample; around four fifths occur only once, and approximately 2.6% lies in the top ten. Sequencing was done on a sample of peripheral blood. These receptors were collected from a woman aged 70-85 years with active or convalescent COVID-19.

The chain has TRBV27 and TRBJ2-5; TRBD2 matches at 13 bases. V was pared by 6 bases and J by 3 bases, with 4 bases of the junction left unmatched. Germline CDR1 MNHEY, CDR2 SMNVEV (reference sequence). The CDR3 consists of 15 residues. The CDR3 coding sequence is TGTGCCAGCAGACCAGGGACTAGCGGGGAAGAGACCCAGTACTTC. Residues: CASRPGTSGEETQYF.

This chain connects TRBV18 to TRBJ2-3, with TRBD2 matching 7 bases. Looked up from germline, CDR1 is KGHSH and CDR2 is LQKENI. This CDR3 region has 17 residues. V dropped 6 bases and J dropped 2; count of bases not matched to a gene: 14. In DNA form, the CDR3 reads TGTGCCAGCTCGTCGGGACTACCAAAGGCGCACACAGATACGCAGTATTTT. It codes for CASSSGLPKAHTDTQYF.

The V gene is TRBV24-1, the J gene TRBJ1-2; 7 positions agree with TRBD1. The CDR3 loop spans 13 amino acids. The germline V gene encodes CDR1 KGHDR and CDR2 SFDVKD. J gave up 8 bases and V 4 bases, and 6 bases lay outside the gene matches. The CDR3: CATSDTTGNGYTF. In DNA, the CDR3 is TGTGCCACCAGTGACACGACAGGGAACGGCTACACCTTC.

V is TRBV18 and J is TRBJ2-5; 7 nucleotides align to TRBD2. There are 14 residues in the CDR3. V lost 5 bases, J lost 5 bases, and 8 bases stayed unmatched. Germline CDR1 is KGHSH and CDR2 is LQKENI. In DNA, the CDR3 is TGTGCCAGCTCAGTTTCGACTAGCCGTGAGACCCAGTACTTC. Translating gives CASSVSTSRETQYF.

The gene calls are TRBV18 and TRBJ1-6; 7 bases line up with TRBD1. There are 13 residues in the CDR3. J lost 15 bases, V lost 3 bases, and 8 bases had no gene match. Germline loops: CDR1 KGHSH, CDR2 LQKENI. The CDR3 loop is CASSPGSTGDLHF. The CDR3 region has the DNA TGTGCCAGCTCACCGGGTTCTACAGGGGACCTCCACTTT. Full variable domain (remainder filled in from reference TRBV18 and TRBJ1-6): NAGVMQNPRHLVRRRGQEARLRCSPMKGHSHVYWYRQLPEEGLKFMVYLQKENIIDESGMPKERFSAEFPKEGPSILRIQQVVRGDSAAYFCASSPGSTGDLHFGNGTRLTVT.

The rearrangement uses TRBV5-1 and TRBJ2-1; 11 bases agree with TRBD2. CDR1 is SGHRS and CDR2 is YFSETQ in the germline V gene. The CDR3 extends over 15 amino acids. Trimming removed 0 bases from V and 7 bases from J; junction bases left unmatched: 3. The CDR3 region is CASSLVIAGGNEQFF. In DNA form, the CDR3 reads TGCGCCAGCAGCTTGGTAATAGCGGGAGGGAATGAGCAGTTCTTC. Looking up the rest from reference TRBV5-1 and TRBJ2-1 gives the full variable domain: KAGVTQTPRYLIKTRGQQVTLSCSPISGHRSVSWYQQTPGQGLQFLFEYFSETQRNKGNFPGRFSGRQFSNSRSEMNVSTLELGDSALYLCASSLVIAGGNEQFFGPGTRLTVL.

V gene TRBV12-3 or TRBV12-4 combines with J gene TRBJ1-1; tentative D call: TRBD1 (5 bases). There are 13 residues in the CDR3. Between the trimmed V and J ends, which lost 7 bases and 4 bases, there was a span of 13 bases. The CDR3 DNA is TGTGCCAGCACCAAAAGTAGGGGCACTGAAGCTTTCTTT. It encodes CASTKSRGTEAFF.

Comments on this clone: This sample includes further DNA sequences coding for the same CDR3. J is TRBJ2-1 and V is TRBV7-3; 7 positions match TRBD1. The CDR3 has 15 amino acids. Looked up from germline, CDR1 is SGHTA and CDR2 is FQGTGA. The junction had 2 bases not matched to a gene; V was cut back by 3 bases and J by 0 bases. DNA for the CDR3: TGTGCCAGCAGCTTGTCAGGGGGCTCCTACAATGAGCAGTTCTTC. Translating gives CASSLSGGSYNEQFF.

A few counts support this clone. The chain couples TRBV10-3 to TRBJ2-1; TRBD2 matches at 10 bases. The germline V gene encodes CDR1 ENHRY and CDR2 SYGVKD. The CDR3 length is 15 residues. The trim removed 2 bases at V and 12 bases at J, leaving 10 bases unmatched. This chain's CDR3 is CAISEGLAETGWQFF. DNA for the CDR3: TGTGCCATCAGTGAGGGACTAGCGGAGACAGGTTGGCAGTTCTTC.

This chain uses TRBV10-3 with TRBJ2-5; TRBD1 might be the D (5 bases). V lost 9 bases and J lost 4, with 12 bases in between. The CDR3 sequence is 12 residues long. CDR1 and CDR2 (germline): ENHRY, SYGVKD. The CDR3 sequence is CAIAGSRETQYF. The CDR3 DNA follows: TGTGCCATTGCAGGGTCCCGAGAGACCCAGTACTTC.

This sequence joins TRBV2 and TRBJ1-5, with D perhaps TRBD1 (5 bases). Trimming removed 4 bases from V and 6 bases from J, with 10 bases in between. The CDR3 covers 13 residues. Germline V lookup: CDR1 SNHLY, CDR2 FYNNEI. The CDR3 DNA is TGTGCCAGCAGTGCGGAGCAGGGTCAGCCCCAGCATTTT. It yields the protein CASSAEQGQPQHF.

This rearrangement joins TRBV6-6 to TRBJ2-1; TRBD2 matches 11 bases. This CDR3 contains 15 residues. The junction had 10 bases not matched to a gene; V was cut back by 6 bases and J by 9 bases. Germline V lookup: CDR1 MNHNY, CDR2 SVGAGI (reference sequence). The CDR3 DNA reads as TGTGCCAGCAGCCCGACTAGCGGGATAATTGGTGAGCAGTTCTTC. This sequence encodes CASSPTSGIIGEQFF.

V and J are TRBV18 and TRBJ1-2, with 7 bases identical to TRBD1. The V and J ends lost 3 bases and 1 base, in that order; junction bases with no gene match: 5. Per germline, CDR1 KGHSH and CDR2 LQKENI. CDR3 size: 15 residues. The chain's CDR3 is CASSPGQDHNYGYTF. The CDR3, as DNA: TGTGCCAGCTCACCTGGACAGGACCATAACTATGGCTACACCTTC.

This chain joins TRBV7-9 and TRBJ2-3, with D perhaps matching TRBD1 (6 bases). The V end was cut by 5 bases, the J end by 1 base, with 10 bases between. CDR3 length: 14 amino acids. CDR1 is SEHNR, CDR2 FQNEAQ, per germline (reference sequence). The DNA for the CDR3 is TGTGCCAGCAGCCGGGACATGGGCACAGATACGCAGTATTTT. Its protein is CASSRDMGTDTQYF.

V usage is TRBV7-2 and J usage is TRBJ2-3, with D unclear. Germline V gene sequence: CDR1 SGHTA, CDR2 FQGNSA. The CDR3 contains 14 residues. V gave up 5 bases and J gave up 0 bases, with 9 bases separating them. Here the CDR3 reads CASSQAGSTDTQYF. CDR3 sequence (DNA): TGTGCCAGCAGCCAGGCAGGTAGCACAGATACGCAGTATTTT.